This T cell receptor beta chain was profiled in a study of shared clonotypes between healthy human individuals. CD45RA+ naive and CD45RA-negative memory subsets were separated from CD4+ cells. Per sorted-subset replicate PCR, input was approximately 0.2 ug DNA, representing roughly 29,000 T cell genomes. Here immunoSEQ multiplex PCR was the method, and the copy in TCRdb shows in-frame clones only, minus some. The sample comprises a few million clones, 90% to 95% of which are singletons, and about 0.13% rests with the top ten. Germline CDR1 is MNHGY and CDR2 is SVAAGI. There are 13 residues in the CDR3. Trimming stripped 8 bases from V and 2 bases from J, with 10 bases between.

This clonotype was obtained from a man younger than 35 in good health. The sequenced sample consisted of naive CD4+ T cells sorted from blood. Specified subset: CD45RA+ positively selected. The rearrangement joins TRBV6-9 to TRBJ1-3; D call uncertain. As DNA, the CDR3 is TGTGCCAGCCCTCAGGTTGCTGGAAACACCATATATTTT. It codes for CASPQVAGNTIYF.